The T cell receptor (beta chain) described here comes from a study of blood T cell repertoires in COVID-19 (dated by TCRdb to the early 2020s). With respect to the entire study: Collaborator samples came from the United States, Italy and Spain and covered acute and convalescent phases of COVID-19. The prospective study material was composed of cDNA or gDNA derived from T cells, B-cell-depleted T cells, or PBMCs. The dataset comprised deeply sampled blood TCRbeta repertoires from subjects exposed to, actively infected with, or recovered from COVID-19. A freely available public database, intended as a resource for researchers studying the immune response to SARS-CoV-2, is where the repertoires were released. The samples were drawn from two sources: the first 160 participants of the ongoing ImmuneRACE study, and 950 to 1,500 subjects contributed by 6 global collaborators. Sample metadata almost always included a de-identified subject ID, COVID-19 status, age in years and sex. Where available, HLA class I and class II types were obtained from metadata supplied by the sample provider rather than from assay-based typing.

Overall results and qualifications from the work: The quantity of clinical and demographic metadata differed by source and by participant and was supplied without curation.

Measured from the cysteine to the phenylalanine, the CDR3 is 16 residues long. Here the CDR3 DNA is all that survives: 48 bases in frame from base 1. Trimming at the junction amounts to 4 bases on V and 1 base on J, and the germline ends lie 11 bases apart. The collaborating institutions used their own protocols to collect whole blood in K2EDTA tubes. For TCRbeta analysis, collaborators shipped samples as frozen whole blood, isolated PBMCs, or DNA extracted from either of those sample types. Regarding this clone: Its antigen has not been determined. No qualities accompany the bases; no much larger clone lies one base away.

TCRbeta CDR3 regions were amplified from genomic DNA using the immunoSEQ Assay, a bias-controlled multiplex PCR. On the study's bioinformatics: The number of nucleated cells in each sample was estimated by amplification of reference gene primers within the assay. To quantify the absolute abundance of each unique TCRbeta CDR3 rearrangement, sequence reads were collapsed and filtered. For each sample, productive Simpson clonality was calculated as the square root of Simpson's diversity index over productive rearrangements. The table was pulled from immuneACCESS by TCRdb, which kept in-frame rearrangements only. Such tables lose some clones; where checked, under half of the loss comes from unresolved V genes, and the rest has no known cause. The DNA was the basis for D and trimming; V, J and clone size are from that table. This sample gives under 300,000 clones in total; approximately 90% of them show up just once. The ten largest clonotypes hold 3.7% of the sample.

This clonotype was sampled from a middle-aged woman with acute or convalescent COVID-19. The specimen sequenced was peripheral blood. This chain is built from TRBV23-1 and TRBJ2-6; the D gene is perhaps TRBD2, on 6 matching bases. TRBV23-1 is reported as an ORF; its role is uncertain. The CDR3: CASSPRAGSGANVLTF. The sequence in DNA is TGCGCCAGCAGTCCTCGGGCGGGGTCTGGGGCCAACGTCCTGACTTTC.